A selection of T cell receptor beta chains follows, all from one sample in a study of vaccination and CD4 T cells after COVID-19. TCRdb re-analysed the PCR reads in MiXCR, keeping a single row per CDR3 protein. The sample carries some 22,000 distinct CDR3 sequences, around 53% recorded once. The material sequenced was CD4+ T cells from blood, taken before SARS-CoV-2 vaccination. All receptors come from a human donor who had recovered from COVID-19. Both conserved end residues are part of each CDR3. A D gene is named only where the DNA matches it firmly. Size is omitted from some rows. Given values are once, few, many or a class for expanded clones.

d_call | j_call | clone_size | v_call | cdr3_nt | cdr3_aa
. | TRBJ1-5 | . | TRBV10-3 | TGTGCCATCAGTGACCCCAATCAGCCCCAGCATTTT | CAISDPNQPQHF
TRBD2 | TRBJ2-5 | . | TRBV11-2 | TGTGCCAGCACCAAACGAATAGCGGGCACCTCCGGGGAGACCCAGTACTTC | CASTKRIAGTSGETQYF
TRBD2 | TRBJ2-2 | few | TRBV20-1 | TGCAGTGCTAGAGTTGCTAGCGGGAGTGGGGCTGCCGGGGAGCTGTTTTTT | CSARVASGSGAAGELFF
. | TRBJ2-5 | few | TRBV7-9 | TGTGCCAGCAGCTTCCGGACACCGGAGACCCAGTACTTC | CASSFRTPETQYF
. | TRBJ1-1 | . | TRBV10-1 | TGCGCCAGCCGAGTCGGTGGGGTCATGAACACTGAAGCTTTCTTT | CASRVGGVMNTEAFF
. | TRBJ2-3 | . | TRBV7-9 | TGTGCCAGCAACTCCCTTCGGGAAGGGGATACGCAGTATTTT | CASNSLREGDTQYF
TRBD1 | TRBJ2-3 | . | TRBV28 | TGTGCCAGCAGCCAAACAGGGGGCGGTTATACGCAGTATTTT | CASSQTGGGYTQYF
. | TRBJ2-7 | . | TRBV6-1 | TGTGCCAGCAGTGGACAGTCCTACGAGCAGTACTTC | CASSGQSYEQYF
. | TRBJ2-2 | few | TRBV20-1 | TGCAGTGCTAGACCTAACACCGGGGAGCTGTTTTTT | CSARPNTGELFF
. | TRBJ2-1 | . | TRBV7-9 | TGTGCCAGCAGCCCACCTGAGGGTCGGTTAGGCTACAATGAGCAGTTCTTC | CASSPPEGRLGYNEQFF
. | TRBJ2-7 | . | TRBV6-1 | TGTGTCAGCAGAGCACAGGGATACGAGCAGTACTTC | CVSRAQGYEQYF
TRBD1 | TRBJ2-3 | . | TRBV6-2/TRBV6-3 | TGTGCCAGCAGCGGACAGGGCTTCACAGATACGCAGTATTTT | CASSGQGFTDTQYF
TRBD2 | TRBJ2-3 | . | TRBV29-1 | TGCGCCTTCGGCGGGGGTACAGATACGCAGTATTTT | CAFGGGTDTQYF
. | TRBJ1-6 | . | TRBV30 | TGTGCCTGGAGTAGGGGGATGAATTCACCCCTCCACTTT | CAWSRGMNSPLHF
. | TRBJ2-5 | . | TRBV27 | TGTGCCAGCAGTACCAGGGTAGCTGGGCAAGAGACCCAGTACTTC | CASSTRVAGQETQYF
. | TRBJ1-5 | . | TRBV12-3/TRBV12-4 | TGTGCCAGCAGTTTAGCCTACAAGGGCCCCCAGCATTTT | CASSLAYKGPQHF
TRBD2 | TRBJ2-5 | . | TRBV20-1 | TGCAGTGCTGGGCACGGGACTAGCGGGAGAGAGACCCGGTACTTC | CSAGHGTSGRETRYF
. | TRBJ2-7 | . | TRBV4-1 | TGCGCCAGCAGCCAAACAGAGGGACTGCTGATCGAGCAGTACTTC | CASSQTEGLLIEQYF
. | TRBJ1-6 | once | TRBV30 | TGTGCCTGGAGTGTGTCTGACTTTAATTCACCCCTCCACTTT | CAWSVSDFNSPLHF
. | TRBJ1-1 | . | TRBV6-2/TRBV6-3 | TGTGCCAGCAGGTTGGGTACAGCTCCGACTGAAGCTTTCTTT | CASRLGTAPTEAFF
TRBD2 | TRBJ2-1 | once | TRBV5-1 | TGCGCCAGCAGCTCGGGAGCGGGAGGCGGGGGCAATGAGCAGTTCTTC | CASSSGAGGGGNEQFF
TRBD2 | TRBJ2-7 | few | TRBV23-1 | TGCGCCAGCAGTCAATCGAATGGGCTAGCGGAGACCTACGAGCAGTACTTC | CASSQSNGLAETYEQYF
. | TRBJ2-7 | . | TRBV6-2/TRBV6-3 | TGTGCCAGCACGGACTCCTACGAGCAGTACTTC | CASTDSYEQYF
TRBD1 | TRBJ2-3 | . | TRBV24-1 | TGTGCCACCAGAGACGGACAGGGAGTCACAGATACGCAGTATTTT | CATRDGQGVTDTQYF